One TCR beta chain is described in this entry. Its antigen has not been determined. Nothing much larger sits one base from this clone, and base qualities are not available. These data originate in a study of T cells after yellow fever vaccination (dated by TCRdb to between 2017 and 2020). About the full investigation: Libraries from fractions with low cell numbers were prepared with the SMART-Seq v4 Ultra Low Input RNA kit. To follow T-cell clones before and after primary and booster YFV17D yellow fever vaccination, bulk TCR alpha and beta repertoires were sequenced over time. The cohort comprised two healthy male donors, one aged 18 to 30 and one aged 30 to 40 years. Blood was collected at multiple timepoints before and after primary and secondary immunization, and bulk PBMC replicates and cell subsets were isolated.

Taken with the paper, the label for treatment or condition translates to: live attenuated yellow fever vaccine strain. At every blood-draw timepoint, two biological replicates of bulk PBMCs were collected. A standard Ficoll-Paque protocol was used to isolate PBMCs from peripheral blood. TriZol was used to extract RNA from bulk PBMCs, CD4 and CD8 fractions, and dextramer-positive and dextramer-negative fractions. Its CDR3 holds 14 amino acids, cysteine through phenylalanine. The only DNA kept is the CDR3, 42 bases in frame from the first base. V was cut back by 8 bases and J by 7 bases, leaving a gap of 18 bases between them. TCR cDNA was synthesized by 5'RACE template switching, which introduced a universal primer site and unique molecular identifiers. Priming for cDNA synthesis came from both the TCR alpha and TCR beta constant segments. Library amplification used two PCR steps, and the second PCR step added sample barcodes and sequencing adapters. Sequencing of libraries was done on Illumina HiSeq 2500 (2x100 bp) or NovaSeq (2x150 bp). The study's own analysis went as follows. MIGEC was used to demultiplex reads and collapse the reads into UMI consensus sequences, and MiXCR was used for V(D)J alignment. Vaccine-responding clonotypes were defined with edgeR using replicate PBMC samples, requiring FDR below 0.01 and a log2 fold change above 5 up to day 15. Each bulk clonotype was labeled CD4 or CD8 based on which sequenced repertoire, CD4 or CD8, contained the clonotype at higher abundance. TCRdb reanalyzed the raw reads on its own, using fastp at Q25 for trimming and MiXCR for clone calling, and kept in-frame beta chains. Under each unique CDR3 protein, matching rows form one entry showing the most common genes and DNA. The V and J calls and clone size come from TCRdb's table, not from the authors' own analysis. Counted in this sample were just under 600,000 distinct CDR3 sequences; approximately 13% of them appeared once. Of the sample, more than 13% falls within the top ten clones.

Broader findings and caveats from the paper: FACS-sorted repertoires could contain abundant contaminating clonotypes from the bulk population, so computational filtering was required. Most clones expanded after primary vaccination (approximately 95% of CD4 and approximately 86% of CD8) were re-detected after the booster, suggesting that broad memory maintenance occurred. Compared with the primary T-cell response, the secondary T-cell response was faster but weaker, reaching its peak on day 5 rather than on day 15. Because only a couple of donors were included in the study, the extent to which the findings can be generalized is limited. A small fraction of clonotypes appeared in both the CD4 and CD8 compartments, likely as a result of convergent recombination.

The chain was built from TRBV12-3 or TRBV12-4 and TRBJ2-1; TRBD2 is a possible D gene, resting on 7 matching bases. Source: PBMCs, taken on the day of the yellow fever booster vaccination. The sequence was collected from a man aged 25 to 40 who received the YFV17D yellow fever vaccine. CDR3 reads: CASQGRGPSNEQFF. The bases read TGTGCCAGCCAAGGGCGGGGGCCCTCTAATGAGCAGTTCTTC.